Presented here are 27 T cell receptor beta chains from one specimen sequenced in a study of blood T cell repertoires in COVID-19 (dated by TCRdb to 2018 to 2021). Preparation of the library involved the immunoSEQ multiplex PCR assay. The table was pulled from immuneACCESS by TCRdb, which kept in-frame rearrangements only. Such tables lose some clones; where checked, under half of the loss comes from unresolved V genes, and the rest has no known cause. The sample has about 370,000 clones on record, 75% to 90% of them singletons. Of the sample, 0.9% to 1.1% falls within the top ten clones. The material sequenced was PBMCs or T cells enriched from blood (not recorded which). The receptors here all came from a young man who had recovered from COVID-19.

J is TRBJ2-1 and V is TRBV27, with TRBD2 as a possible D gene (5 bases). Germline V lookup: CDR1 MNHEY, CDR2 SMNVEV (reference sequence). V lost 6 bases, J lost 0 bases, and 9 bases lay in between. The length of the CDR3 is 14 residues. The CDR3 bases are TGTGCCAGCAGGCTAGCTGTCTCCTACAATGAGCAGTTCTTC. Translated: CASRLAVSYNEQFF.

The chain couples TRBV5-1 to TRBJ2-1; D gene ambiguous. Germline V gene data show CDR1 as SGHRS and CDR2 as YFSETQ. CDR3 length equals 14 residues. Deletions cut 1 base from V and 6 bases from J, with 11 bases between. CDR3 in DNA: TGCGCCAGCAGCTTGAACGCAGGCACCAATGAGCAGTTCTTC. Residues: CASSLNAGTNEQFF.

V and J are TRBV19 and TRBJ2-1, with 7 bases aligning to TRBD1. Germline V gives CDR1 LNHDA, CDR2 SQIVND (reference sequence). Trimming cost V 5 bases and J 8 bases; bases outside gene matches: 9. The CDR3 spans 14 residues. CDR3 loop: CASSPGTALDEQFF. CDR3 coding DNA: TGTGCCAGTAGTCCCGGGACAGCCCTGGATGAGCAGTTCTTC.

The V call is TRBV11-2, the J call TRBJ2-2; 8 bases are a match to TRBD1. Germline lookup yields CDR1 SGHAT and CDR2 FQNNGV. The CDR3 runs 18 residues. V was pared by 5 bases and J by 1 base, with 12 bases of the junction left unmatched. CDR3 in amino acids: CASSPARGLAMNTGELFF. CDR3 DNA sequence: TGTGCCAGCAGCCCCGCCAGGGGGCTAGCTATGAACACCGGGGAGCTGTTTTTT.

V gene TRBV10-1 combines with J gene TRBJ2-1; 13 bases are shared with TRBD2. The germline V gene encodes CDR1 WNHNN and CDR2 SYGVQD (reference sequence). The CDR3 has 13 amino acids. The junction had 5 bases not matched to a gene; V was cut back by 5 bases and J by 13 bases. CDR3 loop: CASSRTSGGEQFF. The CDR3 bases are TGCGCCAGCAGTAGGACTAGCGGGGGTGAACAGTTCTTC.

The chain is built from TRBV25-1 and TRBJ2-1, with 7 bases aligning to TRBD2. Trimming at V came to 0 bases and at J to 8 bases, leaving 10 bases not matched to a gene. This CDR3 comprises 16 residues. Germline lookup yields CDR1 MGHDK and CDR2 SYGVNS. In DNA, the CDR3 is TGTGCCAGCAGTGAATATGGTGGGAGGGCCCAGGATGAGCAGTTCTTC. As protein: CASSEYGGRAQDEQFF. Using reference TRBV25-1 and TRBJ2-1 for the parts outside the CDR3, the full variable domain is EADIYQTPRYLVIGTGKKITLECSQTMGHDKMYWYQQDPGMELHLIHYSYGVNSTEKGDLSSESTVSRIRTEHFPLTLESARPSHTSQYLCASSEYGGRAQDEQFFGPGTRLTVL.

Turning to this clone: This CDR3 is also generated by other DNA sequences in the sample. The chain couples TRBV29-1 to TRBJ2-7, with 10 nucleotides matching TRBD1. Germline V gene lookup returns CDR1 SQVTM and CDR2 ANQGSEA. This CDR3 has 12 residues. With 6 bases clipped from V and 5 bases from J, the junction kept 4 bases outside the gene matches. CDR3 nucleotides: TGCAGCGTGGGGACAGGGGTTCACGAGCAGTACTTC. Its protein is CSVGTGVHEQYF.

The chain uses TRBV7-9 and TRBJ1-6; D uncertain. This CDR3 region has 15 residues. Germline CDR1 reads SEHNR; CDR2 reads FQNEAQ (reference sequence). Deletions cut 0 bases from V and 4 bases from J, with 7 bases between. CDR3 bases: TGTGCCAGCAGCTTAGCGTTGGAGTATAATTCACCCCTCCACTTT. Its translation is CASSLALEYNSPLHF.

The V call is TRBV19, the J call TRBJ1-2; D gene ambiguous. Germline CDR1 and CDR2: LNHDA and SQIVND (reference sequence). This CDR3 comprises 13 residues. V was cut by 3 bases and J by 4 bases, with 9 bases left in between. The CDR3 loop is CASSIEQSYGYTF. CDR3 coding DNA: TGTGCCAGTAGTATTGAACAGAGCTATGGCTACACCTTC.

This clone was seen once. The rearrangement links TRBV9 to TRBJ2-1, with 10 nucleotides matching TRBD1. The CDR3 is 15 amino acids. Germline V gene sequence: CDR1 SGDLS, CDR2 YYNGEE. The junction had 4 bases not matched to a gene; V was cut back by 0 bases and J by 7 bases. CDR3 DNA: TGTGCCAGCAGCGTAGGACAGGGGGCGGGGAATGAGCAGTTCTTC. Its translation is CASSVGQGAGNEQFF.

This clone was seen just once. This chain connects TRBV9 to TRBJ1-4; 11 nucleotides line up with TRBD1. V shed 4 bases, J shed 8 bases, and the junction held 4 bases outside the gene matches. The CDR3 loop spans 14 amino acids. In germline, CDR1 is SGDLS, CDR2 YYNGEE. The CDR3 here is CASSSGQGGEKLFF. The CDR3, as DNA: TGTGCCAGCAGCTCGGGACAGGGGGGCGAAAAACTGTTTTTT. Looking up the rest from reference TRBV9 and TRBJ1-4 gives the full variable domain: DSGVTQTPKHLITATGQRVTLRCSPRSGDLSVYWYQQSLDQGLQFLIQYYNGEERAKGNILERFSAQQFPDLHSELNLSSLELGDSALYFCASSSGQGGEKLFFGSGTQLSVL.

This clone appeared a few times. The J gene is TRBJ2-7, the V gene TRBV28, with D possibly matching TRBD2 (6 bases). The CDR3 spans 15 residues. Germline CDR1 MDHEN, CDR2 SYDVKM. The germline V and J ends were trimmed by 6 bases and 1 base, with 16 bases remaining between them. CDR3 protein: CASSFPGTHSYEQYF. For the CDR3, the DNA is TGTGCCAGCAGCTTCCCCGGGACTCATTCCTACGAGCAGTACTTC. Based on the CDR3 plus reference TRBV28 and TRBJ2-7, the full variable domain is DVKVTQSSRYLVKRTGEKVFLECVQDMDHENMFWYRQDPGLGLRLIYFSYDVKMKEKGDIPEGYSVSREKKERFSLILESASTNQTSMYLCASSFPGTHSYEQYFGPGTRLTVT.

This chain links TRBV19 with TRBJ1-2; perhaps TRBD1 as D (5 bases). V was trimmed by 8 bases and J by 1 base, leaving 14 bases between them. There are 14 residues in the CDR3. Germline V lookup: CDR1 LNHDA, CDR2 SQIVND (reference sequence). The CDR3 here is CASSTETFNYGYTF. CDR3 sequence (DNA): TGTGCCAGTTCGACAGAAACCTTTAACTATGGCTACACCTTC.

This clone was seen more than once but under ten times. The CDR3 DNA follows: TGTGCCAGCTCATCCAGGACTTTGAACACTGAAGCTTTCTTT. Residues: CASSSRTLNTEAFF. V is TRBV18 and J is TRBJ1-1; the D is unclear. V dropped 5 bases and J dropped 0 bases, with 10 bases sitting between them. CDR3 size: 14 residues. Germline V gives CDR1 KGHSH, CDR2 LQKENI. The whole variable domain, filled in from reference TRBV18 and TRBJ1-1, reads NAGVMQNPRHLVRRRGQEARLRCSPMKGHSHVYWYRQLPEEGLKFMVYLQKENIIDESGMPKERFSAEFPKEGPSILRIQQVVRGDSAAYFCASSSRTLNTEAFFGQGTRLTVV.

V gene TRBV21-1 combines with J gene TRBJ1-5; TRBD1 reflects the table's D call only, with no check against the DNA. TRBV21-1 is deemed a pseudogene. CDR3 length: 17 amino acids. CDR3 region: CASSKLNQGYSNQPQHF. CDR3 nucleotides: TGTGCCAGCAGCAAATTGAACCAGGGCTATAGCAATCAGCCCCAGCATTTT.

V gene TRBV27 combines with J gene TRBJ2-7; D is possibly TRBD1 (5 bases). Trimming shortened V by 9 bases and J by 4 bases, and 16 bases separated the two germline ends. Per germline, CDR1 MNHEY and CDR2 SMNVEV (reference sequence). The CDR3 contains 13 residues. The CDR3 protein is CASRTGSGYEQYF. DNA for the CDR3: TGTGCCAGTAGAACAGGATCCGGGTACGAGCAGTACTTC.

The sample holds a few counts of this clone. The chain combines TRBV7-3 with TRBJ2-1; D gene unclear. V was trimmed by 4 bases and J by 8 bases, leaving 12 bases between them. CDR1 and CDR2 (germline): SGHTA, FQGTGA. This CDR3 region has 13 residues. The CDR3 region is CASSSYLSYEQFF. CDR3 DNA: TGTGCCAGCAGCTCCTACTTGAGTTATGAGCAGTTCTTC.

The chain links TRBV7-2 to TRBJ2-5; weak D call: TRBD1 (5 bases). Between the trimmed V and J ends, which lost 5 bases and 5 bases, there was a span of 18 bases. Germline V gives CDR1 SGHTA, CDR2 FQGNSA. The CDR3 extends over 15 amino acids. As DNA, the CDR3 is TGTGCCAGCAGCCCCCCTGGGGCGCGGCGGGAGACCCAGTACTTC. Translation: CASSPPGARRETQYF. Using reference TRBV7-2 and TRBJ2-5 for the parts outside the CDR3, the full variable domain is GAGVSQSPSNKVTEKGKDVELRCDPISGHTALYWYRQSLGQGLEFLIYFQGNSAPDKSGLPSDRFSAERTGGSVSTLTIQRTQQEDSAVYLCASSPPGARRETQYFGPGTRLLVL.

The chain combines TRBV2 with TRBJ1-5; TRBD1 matches 7 bases. This CDR3 has 14 amino acids. The V segment lost 8 bases and the J segment 4 bases; nucleotides outside the gene matches: 8. CDR1 is SNHLY, CDR2 FYNNEI, per germline. CDR3 region: CASGGTDPNQPQHF. Written as DNA, the CDR3 is TGTGCCAGCGGTGGGACAGACCCTAATCAGCCCCAGCATTTT.

The rearrangement joins TRBV5-1 to TRBJ1-2; D perhaps matches TRBD1 (6 bases). CDR1 is SGHRS, CDR2 YFSETQ, per germline. V was trimmed by 0 bases and J by 5 bases, leaving 14 bases between them. The CDR3 covers 15 residues. The CDR3 is CASSLEGEGFYGYTF. The CDR3 DNA reads TGCGCCAGCAGCTTGGAGGGGGAAGGGTTTTATGGCTACACCTTC.

This chain links TRBV11-2 with TRBJ1-2; possibly TRBD1 for D (6 bases). Germline V gene sequence: CDR1 SGHAT, CDR2 FQNNGV. Trimming shortened V by 0 bases and J by 7 bases, and 9 bases separated the two germline ends. CDR3 length: 13 residues. The CDR3 nucleotides read TGTGCCAGCAGCTTAGACAGGGGCGGTGGCTACACCTTC. It translates to CASSLDRGGGYTF. The whole variable domain, remainder taken from reference TRBV11-2 and TRBJ1-2, is EAGVAQSPRYKIIEKRQSVAFWCNPISGHATLYWYQQILGQGPKLLIQFQNNGVVDDSQLPKDRFSAERLKGVDSTLKIQPAKLEDSAVYLCASSLDRGGGYTFGSGTRLTVV.

The chain carries TRBV23-1 and TRBJ1-4; TRBD1 is a possible D gene (5 bases). TRBV23-1 is an open reading frame, and its role is uncertain. Deletions cut 3 bases from V and 7 bases from J, with 24 bases between. This CDR3 is built from 18 residues. The CDR3 coding sequence is TGCGCCAGCAGTCACCCCCGTTTGGGGGGATTGCATAGTGAAAAACTGTTTTTT. Translated, it gives CASSHPRLGGLHSEKLFF.

The chain has TRBV7-6 and TRBJ1-5; 10 bases are shared with TRBD1. Germline V gives CDR1 SGHVS, CDR2 FNYEAQ. CDR3 size: 15 residues. Unmatched junction bases numbered 9, after V lost 5 bases and J lost 8 bases. The CDR3 protein is CASSRGQGRSEPQHF. CDR3 in DNA: TGTGCCAGCAGCAGGGGACAGGGGCGGTCGGAGCCCCAGCATTTT.

This chain connects TRBV3-1 (or the pseudogene TRBV3-2) to TRBJ1-1; the D is unclear. The CDR3 has 14 amino acids. The germline gives CDR1 LGHDT, CDR2 YNNKEL (reference sequence). V was pared by 3 bases and J by 2 bases, with 10 bases between. The CDR3 bases are TGTGCCAGCAGCCACTCAACGAGAAACACTGAAGCTTTCTTT. It specifies CASSHSTRNTEAFF.

The count of this clone is one. The chain employs TRBV6-6 and TRBJ1-1; TRBD1 aligns across 7 bases. The ends lost 8 bases at V and 2 bases at J; junction bases unmatched: 8. The CDR3 loop spans 14 amino acids. The germline V gene encodes CDR1 MNHNY and CDR2 SVGAGI (reference sequence). The chain's CDR3 is CASRPGTANTEAFF. CDR3 DNA: TGTGCCAGCCGCCCCGGGACAGCAAACACTGAAGCTTTCTTT.

This sequence joins TRBV12-3 or TRBV12-4 and TRBJ2-7, with TRBD1 identical over 9 bases. The CDR3 loop spans 13 amino acids. Trimming cost V 6 bases and J 4 bases; bases outside gene matches: 4. The CDR3, as DNA: TGTGCCAGCAGCCTGGGACAGGGTTACGAGCAGTACTTC. Amino acid sequence: CASSLGQGYEQYF.

The V call is TRBV7-2, the J call TRBJ2-2; a weak D match, TRBD2 (6 bases). The V gene lost 1 base and the J gene lost 5 bases, with 8 bases spanning the gap. The CDR3 contains 14 residues. Germline V lookup: CDR1 SGHTA, CDR2 FQGNSA. The CDR3 reads CASSLVGGTGELFF. CDR3 coding DNA: TGTGCCAGCAGCTTAGTAGGAGGGACCGGGGAGCTGTTTTTT. Variable domain in full (rest from reference TRBV7-2 and TRBJ2-2): GAGVSQSPSNKVTEKGKDVELRCDPISGHTALYWYRQSLGQGLEFLIYFQGNSAPDKSGLPSDRFSAERTGGSVSTLTIQRTQQEDSAVYLCASSLVGGTGELFFGEGSRLTVL.